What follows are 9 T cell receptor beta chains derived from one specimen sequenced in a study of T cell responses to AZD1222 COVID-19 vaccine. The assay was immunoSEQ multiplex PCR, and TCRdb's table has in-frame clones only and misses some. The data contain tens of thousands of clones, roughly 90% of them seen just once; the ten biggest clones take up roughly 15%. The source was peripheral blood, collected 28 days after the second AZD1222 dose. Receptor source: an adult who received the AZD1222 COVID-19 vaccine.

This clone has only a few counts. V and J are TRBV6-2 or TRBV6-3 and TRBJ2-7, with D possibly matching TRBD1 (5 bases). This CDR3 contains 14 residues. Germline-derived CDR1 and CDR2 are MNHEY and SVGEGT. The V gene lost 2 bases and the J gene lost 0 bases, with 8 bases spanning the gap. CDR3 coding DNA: TGTGCCAGCAGTTACCACAGGAGCTCCTACGAGCAGTACTTC. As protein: CASSYHRSSYEQYF.

The CDR3 DNA is TGCGCCAGGATACAGGGAATGCCTAGACCCCTCCACTTT. Translating it yields CARIQGMPRPLHF. The genes are TRBV5-1 and TRBJ1-6; weak D call: TRBD1 (6 bases). The germline V gene has CDR1 SGHRS and CDR2 YFSETQ. V was pared by 8 bases and J by 12 bases, with 18 bases between. The CDR3 runs 13 residues.

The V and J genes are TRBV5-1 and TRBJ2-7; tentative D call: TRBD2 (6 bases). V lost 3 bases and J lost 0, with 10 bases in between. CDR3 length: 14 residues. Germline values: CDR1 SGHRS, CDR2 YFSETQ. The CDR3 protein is CASSYGLNSYEQYF. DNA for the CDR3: TGCGCCAGCAGCTATGGACTAAACTCCTACGAGCAGTACTTC.

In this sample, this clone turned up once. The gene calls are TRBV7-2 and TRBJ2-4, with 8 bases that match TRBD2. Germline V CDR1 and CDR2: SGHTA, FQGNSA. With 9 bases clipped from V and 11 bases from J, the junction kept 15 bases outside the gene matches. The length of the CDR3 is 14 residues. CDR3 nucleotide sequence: TGTGCCAGTGCTAAAACTGTCGGAGCGGGGGTTCAGTACTTC. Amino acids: CASAKTVGAGVQYF.

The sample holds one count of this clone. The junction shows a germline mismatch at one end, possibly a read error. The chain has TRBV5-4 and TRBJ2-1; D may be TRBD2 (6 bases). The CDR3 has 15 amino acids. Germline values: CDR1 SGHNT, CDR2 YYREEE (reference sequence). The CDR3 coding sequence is TGTGCCAGCAGGTTGGACTACCCCCCTGTCAATGAGCAGTTCTTC. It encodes CASRLDYPPVNEQFF.

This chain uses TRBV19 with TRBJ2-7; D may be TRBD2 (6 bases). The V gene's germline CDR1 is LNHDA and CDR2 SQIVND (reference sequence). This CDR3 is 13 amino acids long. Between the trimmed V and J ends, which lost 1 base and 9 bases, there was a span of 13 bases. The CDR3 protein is CASSIAPPGGQYF. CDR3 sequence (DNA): TGTGCCAGTAGTATAGCTCCTCCCGGGGGGCAGTACTTC.

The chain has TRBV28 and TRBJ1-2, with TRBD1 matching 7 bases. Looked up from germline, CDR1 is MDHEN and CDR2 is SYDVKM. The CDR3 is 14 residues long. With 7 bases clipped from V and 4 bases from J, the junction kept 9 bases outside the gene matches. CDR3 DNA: TGTGCCAGCACTGACAGGGCGACGATCTATGGCTACACCTTC. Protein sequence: CASTDRATIYGYTF.

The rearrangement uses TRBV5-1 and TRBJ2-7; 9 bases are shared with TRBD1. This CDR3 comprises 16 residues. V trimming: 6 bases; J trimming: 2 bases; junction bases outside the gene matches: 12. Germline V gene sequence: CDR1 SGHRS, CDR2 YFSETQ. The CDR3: CASIPGQGTGPYEQYF. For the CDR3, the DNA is TGCGCCAGCATACCGGGACAGGGAACGGGACCCTACGAGCAGTACTTC. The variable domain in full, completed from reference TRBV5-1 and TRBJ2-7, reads KAGVTQTPRYLIKTRGQQVTLSCSPISGHRSVSWYQQTPGQGLQFLFEYFSETQRNKGNFPGRFSGRQFSNSRSEMNVSTLELGDSALYLCASIPGQGTGPYEQYFGPGTRLTVT.

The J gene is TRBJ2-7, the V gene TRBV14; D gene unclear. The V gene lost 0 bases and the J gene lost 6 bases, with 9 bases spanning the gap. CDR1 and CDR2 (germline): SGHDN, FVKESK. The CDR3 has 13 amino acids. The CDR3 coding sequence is TGTGCCAGCAGCCAAGACTCGTTGGGCGAGCAGTACTTC. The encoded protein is CASSQDSLGEQYF.